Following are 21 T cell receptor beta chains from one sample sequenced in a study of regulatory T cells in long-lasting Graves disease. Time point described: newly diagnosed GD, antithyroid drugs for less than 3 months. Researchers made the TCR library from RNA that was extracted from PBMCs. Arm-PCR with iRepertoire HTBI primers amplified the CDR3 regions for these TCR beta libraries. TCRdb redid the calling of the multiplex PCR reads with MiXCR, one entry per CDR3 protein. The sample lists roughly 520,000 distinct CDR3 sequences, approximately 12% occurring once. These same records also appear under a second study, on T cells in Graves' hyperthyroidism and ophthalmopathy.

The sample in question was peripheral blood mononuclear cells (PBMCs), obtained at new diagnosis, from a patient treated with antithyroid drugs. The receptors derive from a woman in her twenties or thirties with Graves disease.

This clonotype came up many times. CDR3 region: CASSITSGSGYEQFF. The CDR3, as DNA: TGTGCCAGTAGTATTACTAGCGGGAGCGGGTATGAGCAGTTCTTC. This chain connects TRBV19 to TRBJ2-1; 11 nucleotides align to TRBD2. Germline V gene lookup returns CDR1 LNHDA and CDR2 SQIVND (reference sequence). Germline trimming cut 3 bases from V and 8 bases from J; bases unmatched to any gene: 6. The CDR3 is made up of 15 amino acids. The complete variable domain, with remaining parts taken from reference TRBV19 and TRBJ2-1, reads DGGITQSPKYLFRKEGQNVTLSCEQNLNHDAMYWYRQDPGQGLRLIYYSQIVNDFQKGDIAEGYSVSREKKESFPLTVTSAQKNPTAFYLCASSITSGSGYEQFFGPGTRLTVL.

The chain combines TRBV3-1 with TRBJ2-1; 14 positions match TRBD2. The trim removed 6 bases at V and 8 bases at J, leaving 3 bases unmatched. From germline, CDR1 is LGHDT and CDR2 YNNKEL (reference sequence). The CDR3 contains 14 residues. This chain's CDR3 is CASRRLAGGHEQFF. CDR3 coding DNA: TGTGCCAGCAGAAGACTAGCGGGAGGGCATGAGCAGTTCTTC.

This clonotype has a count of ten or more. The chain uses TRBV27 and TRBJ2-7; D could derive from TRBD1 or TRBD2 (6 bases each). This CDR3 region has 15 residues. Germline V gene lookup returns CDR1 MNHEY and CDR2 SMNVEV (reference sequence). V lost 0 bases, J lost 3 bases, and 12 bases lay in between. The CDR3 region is CASSLSGGSRYEQYF. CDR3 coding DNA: TGTGCCAGCAGTTTATCCGGGGGCAGCCGCTACGAGCAGTACTTC.

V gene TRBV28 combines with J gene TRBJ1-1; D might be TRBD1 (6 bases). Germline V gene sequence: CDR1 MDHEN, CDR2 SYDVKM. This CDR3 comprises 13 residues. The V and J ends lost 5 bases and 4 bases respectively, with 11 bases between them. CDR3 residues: CASSGGGTTEAFF. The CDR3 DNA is TGTGCCAGCAGTGGAGGGGGGACCACTGAAGCTTTCTTT.

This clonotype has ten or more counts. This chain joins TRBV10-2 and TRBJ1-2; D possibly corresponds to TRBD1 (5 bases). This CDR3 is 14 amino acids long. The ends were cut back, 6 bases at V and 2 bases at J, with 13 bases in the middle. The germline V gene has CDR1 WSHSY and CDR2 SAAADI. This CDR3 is CASRPMTENYGYTF. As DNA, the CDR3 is TGCGCCAGCAGGCCCATGACAGAGAACTATGGCTACACCTTC.

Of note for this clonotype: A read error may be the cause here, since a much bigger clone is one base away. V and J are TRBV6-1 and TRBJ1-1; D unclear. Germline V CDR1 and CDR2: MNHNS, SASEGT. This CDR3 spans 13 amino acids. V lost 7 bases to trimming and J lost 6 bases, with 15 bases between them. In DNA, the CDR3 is TGTGCCAGCAACTACCCATCCGGCGCTGAAGCTTTCTTT. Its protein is CASNYPSGAEAFF.

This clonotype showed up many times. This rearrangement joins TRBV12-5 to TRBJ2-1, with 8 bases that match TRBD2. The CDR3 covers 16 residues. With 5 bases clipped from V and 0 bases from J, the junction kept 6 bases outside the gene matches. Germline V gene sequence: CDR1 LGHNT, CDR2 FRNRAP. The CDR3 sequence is CASGLLAGNSYNEQFF. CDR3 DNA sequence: TGTGCTAGTGGTCTGTTAGCGGGAAACTCCTACAATGAGCAGTTCTTC.

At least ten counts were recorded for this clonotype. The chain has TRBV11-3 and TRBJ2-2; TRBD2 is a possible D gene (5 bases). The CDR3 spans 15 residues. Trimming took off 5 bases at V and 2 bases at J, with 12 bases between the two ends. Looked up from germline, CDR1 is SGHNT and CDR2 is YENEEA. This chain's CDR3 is CASSPPTKNTGELFF. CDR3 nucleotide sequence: TGTGCCAGCAGCCCCCCGACTAAAAACACCGGGGAGCTGTTTTTT.

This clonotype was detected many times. The CDR3 loop reads CASSFTGNNSPLHF. Written as DNA, the CDR3 is TGTGCCAGCAGTTTTACAGGGAATAATTCACCCCTCCACTTT. The chain has TRBV27 and TRBJ1-6; tentative D call: TRBD1 (6 bases). From germline, CDR1 is MNHEY and CDR2 SMNVEV (reference sequence). V shed 3 bases and J shed 5 bases, with 8 bases lying between them. The CDR3 is 14 amino acids.

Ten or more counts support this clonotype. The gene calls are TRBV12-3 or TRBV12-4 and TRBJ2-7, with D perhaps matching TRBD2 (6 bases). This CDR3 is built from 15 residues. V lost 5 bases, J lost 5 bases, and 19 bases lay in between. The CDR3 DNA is TGTGCCAGCAGTCGAATGGCCCGGAGGGCAAACGAGCAGTACTTC. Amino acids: CASSRMARRANEQYF.

CDR3 DNA: TGTGCCACCAGGGGAGGGCCTGGAACCGGGGAGCTGTTTTTT. Amino acid sequence: CATRGGPGTGELFF. The gene calls are TRBV15 and TRBJ2-2; 7 bases are a match to TRBD2. CDR3 size: 14 residues. J lost 5 bases, V lost 6 bases, and 6 bases had no gene match. The germline gives CDR1 LNHNV, CDR2 YYDKDF (reference sequence).

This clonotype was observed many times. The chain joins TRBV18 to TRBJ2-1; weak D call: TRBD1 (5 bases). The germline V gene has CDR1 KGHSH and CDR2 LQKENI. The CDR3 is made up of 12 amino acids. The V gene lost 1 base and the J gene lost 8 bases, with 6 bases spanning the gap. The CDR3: CASSPQQDEQFF. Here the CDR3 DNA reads TGTGCCAGCTCACCACAACAGGATGAGCAGTTCTTC.

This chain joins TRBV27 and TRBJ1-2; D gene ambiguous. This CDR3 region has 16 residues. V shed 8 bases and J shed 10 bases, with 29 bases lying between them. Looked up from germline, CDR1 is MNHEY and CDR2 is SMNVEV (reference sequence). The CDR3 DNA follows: TGTGCCAGCTCACCCAAAGCCCGGGTCCGAGGTCTAGACTACACCTTC. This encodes CASSPKARVRGLDYTF.

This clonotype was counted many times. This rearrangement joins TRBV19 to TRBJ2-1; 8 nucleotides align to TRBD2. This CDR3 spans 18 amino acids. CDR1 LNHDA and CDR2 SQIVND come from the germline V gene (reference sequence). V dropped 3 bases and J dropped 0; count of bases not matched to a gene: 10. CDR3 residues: CASSIDPLAASSYNEQFF. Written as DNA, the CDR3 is TGTGCCAGTAGTATCGACCCACTAGCGGCGAGCTCCTACAATGAGCAGTTCTTC.

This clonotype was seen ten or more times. CDR3 region: CASSLSGAGKPQHF. As DNA, the CDR3 is TGTGCCAGCAGTTTAAGCGGGGCCGGGAAGCCCCAGCATTTT. The rearrangement links TRBV28 to TRBJ1-5, with D perhaps matching TRBD1 (5 bases). Per the germline V gene, CDR1 is MDHEN and CDR2 is SYDVKM. This CDR3 is built from 14 residues. Between the trimmed V and J ends, which lost 2 bases and 8 bases, there was a span of 13 bases.

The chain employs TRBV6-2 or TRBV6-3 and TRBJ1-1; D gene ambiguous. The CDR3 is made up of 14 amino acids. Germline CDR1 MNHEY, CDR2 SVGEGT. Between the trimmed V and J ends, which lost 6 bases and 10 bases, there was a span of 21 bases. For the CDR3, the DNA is TGTGCCAGCAGCCAAAGGGAACACAAGGACGGAGCTTTCTTT. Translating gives CASSQREHKDGAFF.

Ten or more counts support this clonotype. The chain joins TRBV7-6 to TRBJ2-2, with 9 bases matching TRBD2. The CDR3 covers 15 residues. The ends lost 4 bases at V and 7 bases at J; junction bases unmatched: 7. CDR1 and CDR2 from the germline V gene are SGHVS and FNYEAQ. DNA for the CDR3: TGTGCCAGCAGCTGGGCGGGAGGGCCCGGCGGGGAGCTGTTTTTT. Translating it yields CASSWAGGPGGELFF.

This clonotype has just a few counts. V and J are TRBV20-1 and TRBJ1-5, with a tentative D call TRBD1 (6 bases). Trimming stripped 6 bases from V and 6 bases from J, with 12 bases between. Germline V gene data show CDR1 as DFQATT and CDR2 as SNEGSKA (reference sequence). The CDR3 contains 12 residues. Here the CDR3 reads CSAKRGIQPQHF. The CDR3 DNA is TGCAGTGCCAAAAGGGGGATTCAGCCCCAGCATTTT.

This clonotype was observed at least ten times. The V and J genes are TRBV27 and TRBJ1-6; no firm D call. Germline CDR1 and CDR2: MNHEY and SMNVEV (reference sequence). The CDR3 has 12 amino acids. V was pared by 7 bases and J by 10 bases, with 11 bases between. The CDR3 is CASKEGGSPLHF. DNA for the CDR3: TGTGCCAGCAAAGAGGGCGGATCACCCCTCCACTTT.

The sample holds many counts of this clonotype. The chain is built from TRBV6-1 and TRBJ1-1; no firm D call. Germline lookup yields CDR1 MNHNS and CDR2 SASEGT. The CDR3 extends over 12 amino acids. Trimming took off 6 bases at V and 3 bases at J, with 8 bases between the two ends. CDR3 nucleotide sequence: TGTGCCAGCAGAGTATCGGACACTGAAGCTTTCTTT. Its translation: CASRVSDTEAFF.

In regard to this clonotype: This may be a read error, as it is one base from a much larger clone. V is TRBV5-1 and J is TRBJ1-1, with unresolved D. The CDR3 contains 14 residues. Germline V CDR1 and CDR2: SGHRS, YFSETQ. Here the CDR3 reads CVSSLAAENTEAFF. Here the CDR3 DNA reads TGCGTCAGCAGCTTGGCAGCAGAGAACACTGAAGCTTTCTTT.